The rows below give T cell receptor beta chains drawn from one sample of a study of T cell responses to AZD1222 COVID-19 vaccine. Repertoires were generated with immunoSEQ multiplex PCR, while TCRdb's copy carries only in-frame clones and drops some. The repertoire consists of approximately 210,000 clones, with approximately 90% occurring once and the leading ten covering around 3%. The sequenced sample was peripheral blood, obtained 28 days after the second AZD1222 dose. The receptors were sampled from an adult who received the AZD1222 COVID-19 vaccine. Each CDR3 is given with its conserved first and last residue.

cdr3_aa	v_call	j_call
CASSLLTRFGGKAEAFF	TRBV28	TRBJ1-1
CATEKPESYNEQFF	TRBV28	TRBJ2-1
CASSPRASYEQYF	TRBV3-1/TRBV3-2	TRBJ2-7
CASSFQTGDTQYF	TRBV6-5	TRBJ2-3
CASSLYPDRSNTEAFF	TRBV5-1	TRBJ1-1
CASSSDRNTEAFF	TRBV7-2	TRBJ1-1
CASSSDPGLNEKLFF	TRBV19	TRBJ1-4
CASSGTSPSYEQYF	TRBV19	TRBJ2-7
CASSYSRQEGPEAFF	TRBV6-5	TRBJ1-1
CASSLVVFTGELFF	TRBV7-2	TRBJ2-2
CASSPRSSTDTQYF	TRBV18	TRBJ2-3
CASSQSTSGGNNEQFF	TRBV3-1/TRBV3-2	TRBJ2-1
CSVVGRWNEQYF	TRBV29-1	TRBJ2-7
CASSPLVTTGNTIYF	TRBV18	TRBJ1-3
CSVGAVGNTIYF	TRBV29-1	TRBJ1-3
CASSHQDRSMNTEAFF	TRBV2	TRBJ1-1
CASSFTRIITASYEQYF	TRBV5-1	TRBJ2-7
CASSLGGTSRSGELFF	TRBV5-4	TRBJ2-2
CASSLRSGVKYEQFF	TRBV11-3	TRBJ2-1
CASSPGTGGNIQYF	TRBV28	TRBJ2-4